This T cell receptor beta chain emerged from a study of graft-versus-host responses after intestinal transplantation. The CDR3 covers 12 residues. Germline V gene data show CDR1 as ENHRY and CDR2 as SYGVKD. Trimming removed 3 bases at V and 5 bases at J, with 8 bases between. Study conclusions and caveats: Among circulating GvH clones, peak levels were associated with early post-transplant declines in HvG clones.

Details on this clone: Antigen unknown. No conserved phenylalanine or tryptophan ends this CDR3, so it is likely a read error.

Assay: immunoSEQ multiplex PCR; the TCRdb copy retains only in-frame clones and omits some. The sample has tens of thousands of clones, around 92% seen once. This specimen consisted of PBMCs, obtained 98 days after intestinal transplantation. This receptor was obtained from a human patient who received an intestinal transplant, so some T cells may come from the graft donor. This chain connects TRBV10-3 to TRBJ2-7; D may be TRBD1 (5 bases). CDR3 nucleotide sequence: TGTGCCATCAGTGAAAAGGGGCACGAGCAGTACCTC. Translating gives CAISEKGHEQYL.